This T cell receptor (beta chain) was sequenced during a study of blood T cell repertoires in COVID-19. Study-level information: The United States, Italy and Spain were the sources of the acute and convalescent COVID-19 samples. PBMCs, B-cell-depleted T cells, or T cells provided the cDNA or gDNA that made up the material.

The Seattle patients, enrolled during active infection, were followed longitudinally. In the study's own analysis: Nucleated cell number was recorded as an estimate derived from reference gene primer amplification. Assay: immunoSEQ multiplex PCR; the TCRdb copy retains only in-frame clones and omits some. Clone size and the V and J calls come from that table; the DNA yielded D and trimming. The data hold about 440,000 clones, with about 91% observed a single time. CDR3 size: 14 residues. V was shortened by 0 bases and J by 0 bases, with 5 bases between the two germline ends. In germline, CDR1 is PRHDT, CDR2 FYEKMQ (reference sequence). To note about this clone: Since a much larger clone is just one base distant, this may be a read error.

This sequence joins TRBV13 and TRBJ1-1; D is uncertain. The sequence derives from a woman between 50 and 59 years old with COVID-19, enrolled during active disease. The sequenced material came from peripheral blood. CDR3 sequence: CASSLGQLNTEAFF. The CDR3 DNA sequence: TGTGCCAGCAGCTTAGGACAGCTGAACACTGAAGCTTTCTTT.